This T cell receptor (beta chain) was identified during a study of breast tumors, draining lymph nodes, adjacent tissues. The CDR3 has 14 residues. Trimming cost V 1 base and J 4 bases, with 9 bases left between them. CDR1 is SGHTA, CDR2 FQGNSA, per germline. Via MiXCR, TCRdb re-called the multiplex PCR reads, giving one row per CDR3 protein. The repertoire holds fewer than 250,000 distinct CDR3 sequences, with 32% as singletons. As to this clonotype: Its cognate antigen is unknown.

Whole-study results and caveats: The data were judged consistent with most tumor T cells coming from lymph node and expanding in tumor. Tumor TCR diversity was below lymph nodes but above nontumor tissue. Luminal-like breast cancer showed significantly greater tumor-nontumor repertoire similarity than basal-like breast cancer did. That most tumor T cells come from lymph nodes remained unproven.

The lymph nodes were axillary draining lymph nodes from breast cancer patients. Sequencing input: axillary lymph node tissue. This TCR was recovered from a female donor with breast cancer. Some clones in this sample may be carry-over from other donors' samples. This chain links TRBV7-2 with TRBJ2-3; possible D gene TRBD2, 5 bases. The CDR3 DNA sequence: TGTGCCAGCAGCTTAGAATGGGAGTCAGATACGCAGTATTTT. It translates to CASSLEWESDTQYF.